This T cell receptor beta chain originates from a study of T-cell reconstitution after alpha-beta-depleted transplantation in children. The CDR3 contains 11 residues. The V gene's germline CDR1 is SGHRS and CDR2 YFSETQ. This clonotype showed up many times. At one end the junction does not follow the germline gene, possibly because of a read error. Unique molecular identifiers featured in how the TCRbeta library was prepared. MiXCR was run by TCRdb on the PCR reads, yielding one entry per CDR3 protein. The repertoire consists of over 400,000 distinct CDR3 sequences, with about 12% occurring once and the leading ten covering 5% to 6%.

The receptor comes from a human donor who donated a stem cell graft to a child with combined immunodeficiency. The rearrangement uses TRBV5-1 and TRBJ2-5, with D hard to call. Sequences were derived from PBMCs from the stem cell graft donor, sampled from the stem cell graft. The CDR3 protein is CASSREETQYF. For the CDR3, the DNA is TGTGCCAGCTCTCGGGAAGAGACCCAGTACTTC. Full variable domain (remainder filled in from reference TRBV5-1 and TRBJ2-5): KAGVTQTPRYLIKTRGQQVTLSCSPISGHRSVSWYQQTPGQGLQFLFEYFSETQRNKGNFPGRFSGRQFSNSRSEMNVSTLELGDSALYLCASSREETQYFGPGTRLLVL.